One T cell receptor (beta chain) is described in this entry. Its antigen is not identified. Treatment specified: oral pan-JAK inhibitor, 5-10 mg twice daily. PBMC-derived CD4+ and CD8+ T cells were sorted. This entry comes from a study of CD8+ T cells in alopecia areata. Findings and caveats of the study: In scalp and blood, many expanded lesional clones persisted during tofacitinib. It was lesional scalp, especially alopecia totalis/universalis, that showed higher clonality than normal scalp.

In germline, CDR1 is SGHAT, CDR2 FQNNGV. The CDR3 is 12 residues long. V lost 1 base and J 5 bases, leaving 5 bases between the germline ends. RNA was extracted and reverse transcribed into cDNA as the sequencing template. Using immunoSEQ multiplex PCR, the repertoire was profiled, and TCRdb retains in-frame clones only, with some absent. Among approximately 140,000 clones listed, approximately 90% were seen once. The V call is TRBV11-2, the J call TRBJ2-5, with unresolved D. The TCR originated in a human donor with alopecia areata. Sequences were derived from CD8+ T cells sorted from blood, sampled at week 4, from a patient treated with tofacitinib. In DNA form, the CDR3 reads TGTGCCAGCAGCTTAGGTGATGAGACCCAGTACTTC. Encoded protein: CASSLGDETQYF.